The TCR beta chain under discussion was sequenced for a study of blood T cells in healthy people across ages. J gave up 1 base and V 4 bases, and 7 bases lay outside the gene matches. Germline loops: CDR1 MNHEY, CDR2 SMNVEV (reference sequence). The CDR3 extends over 15 amino acids. In this sample, this clonotype turned up a few times. As yet, its antigen is unknown. Overall study results and limits: Conclusively comparing naive with antigen-experienced cells was impossible with unsorted PBMCs. Naive T cell percentage strongly correlated with TCR beta diversity.

Combining a sample-barcoded 5' primer with a J-beta primer mix, a second PCR ran for 7 to 11 cycles. The template-switch adaptor, which had 12 random nucleotides, put a tag on each cDNA molecule. TCRdb itself ran the 5' RACE reads through MiXCR, one entry per CDR3 protein. The profile shows 2 million or so distinct CDR3 sequences, 49% of them singletons. Sequenced: blood. This TCR was recovered from a woman in her thirties or forties in good health. The chain uses TRBV27 and TRBJ2-7, with 7 positions matching TRBD1. DNA of the CDR3: TGTGCCAGCAGTTCCAGGGCAGGGGGTTCCTACGAGCAGTACTTC. Encoded protein: CASSSRAGGSYEQYF.